The 8 T cell receptor beta chains below all came from one sample that was sequenced in a study of blood T cell repertoires in COVID-19. Using immunoSEQ multiplex PCR, the repertoire was profiled, and TCRdb retains in-frame clones only, with some absent. The sample lists about 36,000 clones; around four fifths were seen once. Sample: peripheral blood. The source of these receptors is a human donor in a cohort sampled during active COVID-19.

The CDR3 coding sequence is TGCGCCAGCAGCTTGGGGGACAGGGGTGGGGAGCAGTACTTC. Residues: CASSLGDRGGEQYF. The chain couples TRBV5-1 to TRBJ2-7; 10 nucleotides agree with TRBD1. Germline CDR1 and CDR2: SGHRS and YFSETQ. CDR3 size: 14 residues. The ends lost 0 bases at V and 7 bases at J; junction bases unmatched: 4.

The CDR3 DNA sequence: TGTGCCAGCAGCCCCTCCCAAGCGGGGTTACCAGATACGCAGTATTTT. It codes for CASSPSQAGLPDTQYF. The rearrangement uses TRBV2 and TRBJ2-3; TRBD2 matches at 7 bases. Trimming cost V 6 bases and J 4 bases; bases outside gene matches: 13. Germline-derived CDR1 and CDR2 are SNHLY and FYNNEI. The CDR3 covers 16 residues.

The chain employs TRBV19 and TRBJ2-6, with D maybe TRBD1 (6 bases). Germline V gives CDR1 LNHDA, CDR2 SQIVND (reference sequence). V was trimmed by 9 bases and J by 4 bases, leaving 13 bases between them. CDR3 size: 14 residues. The CDR3 sequence is CASLTGTGANVLTF. The CDR3 nucleotides are TGTGCCAGCCTTACAGGGACAGGGGCCAACGTCCTGACTTTC. The whole variable domain, remainder taken from reference TRBV19 and TRBJ2-6, is DGGITQSPKYLFRKEGQNVTLSCEQNLNHDAMYWYRQDPGQGLRLIYYSQIVNDFQKGDIAEGYSVSREKKESFPLTVTSAQKNPTAFYLCASLTGTGANVLTFGAGSRLTVL.

V and J are TRBV4-3 and TRBJ1-2; 7 bases are a match to TRBD1. This CDR3 contains 14 residues. Germline CDR1 and CDR2: LGHNA and YSLEER. V lost 1 base to trimming and J lost 5 bases; unmatched junction nucleotides: 4. CDR3 DNA sequence: TGCGCCAGCAGCCAAGCTGACAGGGTATATGGCTACACCTTC. Amino acids: CASSQADRVYGYTF.

This clone was seen a single time. This specimen includes other DNA sequences encoding the same CDR3. The chain employs TRBV7-2 and TRBJ1-1; no definite D call. Trimming cost V 4 bases and J 5 bases, with 8 bases left between them. The CDR3 runs to 12 residues. CDR1 and CDR2 (germline): SGHTA, FQGNSA. In DNA form, the CDR3 reads TGTGCCAGCAGCTCCCCTAGGACTGAAGCTTTCTTT. This sequence encodes CASSSPRTEAFF.

The V call is TRBV5-8, the J call TRBJ1-2; maybe TRBD1 (6 bases). Trimming left V 6 bases short and J 2 bases short, with 11 bases between. Looked up from germline, CDR1 is SGHTS and CDR2 is YDEGEE. The CDR3 consists of 13 residues. The CDR3 sequence is CASMIQGNYGYTF. In DNA form, the CDR3 reads TGTGCCAGCATGATACAGGGAAACTATGGCTACACCTTC.

V gene TRBV20-1 combines with J gene TRBJ2-7; D gene unclear. V was shortened by 0 bases and J by 3 bases, with 3 bases between the two germline ends. This CDR3 is 11 amino acids long. Germline V gene lookup returns CDR1 DFQATT and CDR2 SNEGSKA (reference sequence). CDR3 bases: TGCAGTGCTAGAGACGGCTACGAGCAGTACTTC. Translated, it gives CSARDGYEQYF.

This clone showed up just once. V gene TRBV25-1 combines with J gene TRBJ1-1; D is undetermined. V was clipped by 1 base and J by 0 bases, with 9 bases between them. CDR3 length equals 15 residues. Germline V CDR1 and CDR2: MGHDK, SYGVNS. CDR3 bases: TGTGCCAGCAGTGAATCTGGCAACCTGAACACTGAAGCTTTCTTT. It translates to CASSESGNLNTEAFF. Full variable domain (remainder filled in from reference TRBV25-1 and TRBJ1-1): EADIYQTPRYLVIGTGKKITLECSQTMGHDKMYWYQQDPGMELHLIHYSYGVNSTEKGDLSSESTVSRIRTEHFPLTLESARPSHTSQYLCASSESGNLNTEAFFGQGTRLTVV.